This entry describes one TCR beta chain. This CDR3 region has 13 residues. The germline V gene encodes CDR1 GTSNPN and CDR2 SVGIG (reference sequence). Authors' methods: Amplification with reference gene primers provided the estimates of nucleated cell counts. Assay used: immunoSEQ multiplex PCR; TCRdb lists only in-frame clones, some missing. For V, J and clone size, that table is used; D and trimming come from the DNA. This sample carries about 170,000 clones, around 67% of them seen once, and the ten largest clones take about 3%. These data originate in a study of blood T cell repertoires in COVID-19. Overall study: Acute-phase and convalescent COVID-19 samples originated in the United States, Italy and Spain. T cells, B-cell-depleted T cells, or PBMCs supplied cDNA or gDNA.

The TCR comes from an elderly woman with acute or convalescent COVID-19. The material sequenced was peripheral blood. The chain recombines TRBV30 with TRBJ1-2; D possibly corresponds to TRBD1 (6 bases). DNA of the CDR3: TGTATTTCGTCGACAGGAGATTTTTATGGCTACACCTTC. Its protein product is CISSTGDFYGYTF.